A single sample is the source of the 24 T cell receptor beta chains below, sequenced in a study of long-term antiretroviral therapy in people with HIV. Sequencing used immunoSEQ v3.0 at survey level. The protocol was immunoSEQ multiplex PCR, while the TCRdb copy is restricted to in-frame clones and leaves out a portion. The data contain over 15,000 clones, more than 60% of them singletons. The input for sequencing was unsorted PBMCs, taken 2.1 years after starting antiretroviral therapy. The source of these receptors is a man between 40 and 49 years old with HIV.

In its sample, this clone was seen once. The rearrangement joins TRBV6-6 to TRBJ1-1, with 9 positions matching TRBD1. CDR3 length: 15 residues. The V gene's germline CDR1 is MNHNY and CDR2 SVGAGI (reference sequence). The V and J ends lost 5 bases and 6 bases, in that order; junction bases with no gene match: 10. The CDR3 nucleotides read TGTGCCAGCAGTCCCGGGACAGGGCCAGCACCTGAAGCTTTCTTT. Translating gives CASSPGTGPAPEAFF.

The J gene is TRBJ1-2, the V gene TRBV11-2; 9 bases fit TRBD1. V dropped 2 bases and J dropped 0; count of bases not matched to a gene: 4. From germline, CDR1 is SGHAT and CDR2 FQNNGV. This CDR3 has 16 residues. The DNA of the CDR3 is TGTGCCAGCAGCTTAACAGGGGGCGCCCCTAACTATGGCTACACCTTC. It is translated as CASSLTGGAPNYGYTF. Supplemented by reference TRBV11-2 and TRBJ1-2, the full variable domain reads EAGVAQSPRYKIIEKRQSVAFWCNPISGHATLYWYQQILGQGPKLLIQFQNNGVVDDSQLPKDRFSAERLKGVDSTLKIQPAKLEDSAVYLCASSLTGGAPNYGYTFGSGTRLTVV.

This clone is a singleton in its sample. The chain combines TRBV7-3 with TRBJ2-6, with 7 nucleotides matching TRBD2. The CDR3 sequence is 16 residues long. Germline CDR1 SGHTA, CDR2 FQGTGA. The trim removed 5 bases at V and 3 bases at J, leaving 7 bases unmatched. The CDR3 sequence: CASSPGPGGGANVLTF. Written as DNA, the CDR3 is TGTGCCAGCAGCCCAGGCCCGGGGGGTGGGGCCAACGTCCTGACTTTC.

DNA of the CDR3: TGTGCCAGCAGCCCGCTTGCGGGGAGCCTTCCAGATACGCAGTATTTT. Amino acids: CASSPLAGSLPDTQYF. The chain joins TRBV5-6 to TRBJ2-3; perhaps TRBD2 as D (6 bases). Trimming removed 4 bases at V and 4 bases at J, with 19 bases between. Germline CDR1 reads SGHDT; CDR2 reads YYEEEE. The CDR3 totals 16 residues. Full variable domain (outside the CDR3, taken from reference TRBV5-6 and TRBJ2-3): DAGVTQSPTHLIKTRGQQVTLRCSPKSGHDTVSWYQQALGQGPQFIFQYYEEEERQRGNFPDRFSGHQFPNYSSELNVNALLLGDSALYLCASSPLAGSLPDTQYFGPGTRLTVL.

A note on this clone: Germline and junction disagree at one end, which may indicate a read error. The V gene is TRBV28, the J gene TRBJ1-1, with 7 bases identical to TRBD1. Germline CDR1 reads MDHEN; CDR2 reads SYDVKM. The CDR3 runs to 14 residues. The CDR3 protein is CASNLQGMNTEAFF. The CDR3, as DNA: TGTGCCAGCAATTTACAGGGGATGAACACTGAAGCTTTCTTT.

The chain has TRBV7-2 and TRBJ1-6, with TRBD1 as a possible D gene (5 bases). CDR3 length equals 19 residues. Trimming removed 5 bases from V and 0 bases from J, with 20 bases in between. Germline V gene sequence: CDR1 SGHTA, CDR2 FQGNSA. The CDR3 here is CASSHRQGSQSSYNSPLHF. The DNA for the CDR3 is TGTGCCAGCAGCCACAGGCAGGGATCACAGAGCTCCTATAATTCACCCCTCCACTTT.

V and J are TRBV25-1 and TRBJ2-7, with a tentative D call TRBD1 (5 bases). CDR3 length equals 16 residues. Trimming took off 4 bases at V and 0 bases at J, with 16 bases between the two ends. Germline CDR1 reads MGHDK; CDR2 reads SYGVNS. The CDR3 spells CASSGGWGRSSYEQYF. CDR3 nucleotide sequence: TGTGCCAGCAGTGGGGGTTGGGGCCGGAGCTCCTACGAGCAGTACTTC.

The chain couples TRBV4-1 to TRBJ2-1, with D tentatively TRBD1 (5 bases). Germline lookup yields CDR1 MGHRA and CDR2 YSYEKL. The CDR3 consists of 15 residues. V shed 1 base and J shed 3 bases, with 10 bases lying between them. The CDR3 is CASSQGPQDYNEQFF. CDR3 bases: TGCGCCAGCAGCCAAGGGCCACAGGACTACAATGAGCAGTTCTTC.

The chain has TRBV27 and TRBJ2-7; the D gene is possibly TRBD1 (7 bases). This CDR3 is built from 13 residues. Trimming pared 2 bases from V and 6 bases from J, leaving 11 bases between. CDR1 MNHEY and CDR2 SMNVEV come from the germline V gene (reference sequence). The DNA of the CDR3 is TGTGCCAGCAGTTTACGTCAGGGGGGCGAGCAGTACTTC. Translating it yields CASSLRQGGEQYF.

This chain uses TRBV6-5 with TRBJ2-3; TRBD2 might be the D (7 bases). V was shortened by 7 bases and J by 4 bases, with 15 bases between the two germline ends. Germline CDR1 MNHEY, CDR2 SVGAGI. The CDR3 has 14 amino acids. In DNA form, the CDR3 reads TGTGCCAGCACCGAGGGGGGGAGCGCAGATACGCAGTATTTT. Protein sequence: CASTEGGSADTQYF.

The V gene is TRBV10-3, the J gene TRBJ2-3; 10 nucleotides agree with TRBD2. This CDR3 has 17 amino acids. The V gene's germline CDR1 is ENHRY and CDR2 SYGVKD. V gave up 1 base and J gave up 6 bases; unmatched junction bases: 10. The CDR3: CAISEFSSGGRSDTQYF. CDR3 DNA: TGTGCCATCAGTGAGTTCTCTAGCGGGGGAAGGTCTGATACGCAGTATTTT.

The V gene is TRBV5-4, the J gene TRBJ1-3; TRBD1 aligns across 7 bases. Germline trimming cut 0 bases from V and 3 bases from J; bases unmatched to any gene: 3. CDR3 length equals 15 residues. CDR1 is SGHNT, CDR2 YYREEE, per germline (reference sequence). Here the CDR3 DNA reads TGTGCCAGCAGCTTGGGACAGGGAGGTGGAAACACCATATATTTT. This encodes CASSLGQGGGNTIYF.

The chain couples TRBV6-6 to TRBJ2-6, with unresolved D. Germline CDR1 and CDR2: MNHNY and SVGAGI (reference sequence). CDR3 length equals 15 residues. The ends were cut back, 2 bases at V and 0 bases at J, with 5 bases in the middle. CDR3 protein: CASSYGVSGANVLTF. CDR3 nucleotide sequence: TGTGCCAGCAGTTACGGGGTCTCTGGGGCCAACGTCCTGACTTTC.

The chain is built from TRBV6-5 and TRBJ1-2; the D gene is possibly TRBD1 (5 bases). CDR1 MNHEY and CDR2 SVGAGI come from the germline V gene. The CDR3 loop spans 16 amino acids. Trimming pared 1 base from V and 7 bases from J, leaving 19 bases between. CDR3 sequence (DNA): TGTGCCAGCAGTTACTATCGTGGCGTGGGGGAATCTGGCTACACCTTC. Its translation is CASSYYRGVGESGYTF.

The chain couples TRBV11-1 to TRBJ2-2; 12 nucleotides line up with TRBD2. The germline V gene encodes CDR1 SGHAT and CDR2 FQDESV (reference sequence). V shed 1 base, J shed 1 base, and the junction held 4 bases outside the gene matches. This CDR3 comprises 18 residues. CDR3 loop: CASSLELGLAGNTGELFF. The CDR3 DNA sequence: TGTGCCAGCAGCTTAGAGTTGGGACTAGCGGGGAACACCGGGGAGCTGTTTTTT.

The chain combines TRBV19 with TRBJ1-5; D not resolved. CDR3 length equals 13 residues. Per germline, CDR1 LNHDA and CDR2 SQIVND (reference sequence). Trimming removed 8 bases from V and 0 bases from J, with 8 bases in between. DNA for the CDR3: TGTGCCAGTCGCAGGTATAGCAATCAGCCCCAGCATTTT. Amino acids: CASRRYSNQPQHF.

This chain uses TRBV5-1 with TRBJ2-7; D is perhaps TRBD1 or TRBD2 (6 bases each). Germline values: CDR1 SGHRS, CDR2 YFSETQ. The V end lost 5 bases, the J end lost 4 bases, and 19 bases lay between the germline ends. The CDR3 loop spans 15 amino acids. The CDR3 sequence is CASRPEGGSGYEQYF. CDR3 bases: TGCGCCAGCAGACCCGAGGGGGGATCAGGATACGAGCAGTACTTC.

This chain uses TRBV7-9 with TRBJ1-4, with TRBD1 matching 7 bases. V shed 4 bases, J shed 8 bases, and the junction held 7 bases outside the gene matches. Germline CDR1 SEHNR, CDR2 FQNEAQ (reference sequence). The CDR3 runs to 14 residues. The CDR3 bases are TGTGCCAGCAGCTCGTCCACAGGGGTCGAAAAACTGTTTTTT. Encoded protein: CASSSSTGVEKLFF.

The chain joins TRBV6-5 to TRBJ2-7; 7 nucleotides agree with TRBD2. Trimming at V came to 10 bases and at J to 3 bases, leaving 9 bases not matched to a gene. This CDR3 is 13 amino acids long. Germline values: CDR1 MNHEY, CDR2 SVGAGI. CDR3 region: CATGGRSYYEQYF. The CDR3 DNA is TGTGCCACCGGGGGGAGGAGCTACTACGAGCAGTACTTC.

J is TRBJ1-5 and V is TRBV6-1, with D perhaps TRBD1 (5 bases). Germline values: CDR1 MNHNS, CDR2 SASEGT. This CDR3 is 14 amino acids long. Trimming pared 4 bases from V and 3 bases from J, leaving 10 bases between. The CDR3 loop reads CASSGGGSNQPQHF. DNA for the CDR3: TGTGCCAGCAGTGGTGGGGGGTCCAATCAGCCCCAGCATTTT.

V is TRBV10-3 and J is TRBJ2-7, with TRBD2 matching 8 bases. CDR3 length: 13 amino acids. V was clipped by 8 bases and J by 0 bases; unmatched bases: 3. From germline, CDR1 is ENHRY and CDR2 SYGVKD. The CDR3 coding sequence is TGTGCCATCCATAGCGGGGACTCCTACGAGCAGTACTTC. Residues: CAIHSGDSYEQYF.

The chain uses TRBV5-5 and TRBJ2-7; 10 bases are a match to TRBD2. Losses at the gene ends were 0 bases for V and 2 bases for J; bases not matched to a gene: 2. The CDR3 spans 15 residues. Germline V gene sequence: CDR1 SGHKS, CDR2 YYEKEE (reference sequence). The CDR3 DNA reads as TGTGCCAGCAGCTTGGGCCTAGCGGGGGCCTACGAGCAGTACTTC. It encodes CASSLGLAGAYEQYF.

This clone was counted only a few times. The chain combines TRBV4-1 with TRBJ2-7; no firm D call. This CDR3 is 15 amino acids long. CDR1 is MGHRA and CDR2 is YSYEKL in the germline V gene. With 0 bases removed from V and 0 bases from J, the gap between germline ends came to 9 bases. The CDR3 sequence is CASSQDRSPSYEQYF. The CDR3 DNA follows: TGCGCCAGCAGCCAAGATCGATCACCCTCCTACGAGCAGTACTTC.

The chain uses TRBV29-1 and TRBJ1-2; perhaps TRBD1 as D (5 bases). This CDR3 contains 12 residues. V lost 5 bases and J lost 6, with 13 bases in between. From germline, CDR1 is SQVTM and CDR2 ANQGSEA. This CDR3 is CSVWQGGDGYTF. As DNA, the CDR3 is TGCAGCGTTTGGCAGGGTGGAGATGGCTACACCTTC. The complete variable domain, with remaining parts taken from reference TRBV29-1 and TRBJ1-2, reads SAVISQKPSRDICQRGTSLTIQCQVDSQVTMMFWYRQQPGQSLTLIATANQGSEATYESGFVIDKFPISRPNLTFSTLTVSNMSPEDSSIYLCSVWQGGDGYTFGSGTRLTVV.